Below, one T cell receptor (beta chain) is given with its context. Its antigen is currently not known. This specimen comes from a study of cytomegalovirus exposure and HLA in healthy donors listed by TCRdb under 2017. Regarding the study in general: An earlier analysis of more than 550 of the donors reported 276 Gb of sequence data and around 100 million unique TCR beta sequences obtained from about 170 million T cells. About 330 gigabases of sequencing data and approximately 91 million unique TCR sequences made up an early release that covered around 640 HLA-typed donors. Of the roughly 410 genotyped donors, approximately 81% were placed in the genetic ancestry cluster associated with self-reported Caucasian donors. The study aimed to test whether signatures of past pathogen exposure could be identified by cataloging public T cell receptors. The study profiled the T cell repertoires of hundreds of subjects by immunosequencing and related them to cytomegalovirus serostatus. A separate validation cohort of 100 to 150 different subjects was used in addition to the roughly 670-subject first cohort. The study combined high-throughput TCR immunosequencing, statistical association of individual TCRs with disease status, and machine learning to predict cytomegalovirus infection status. In a later analysis, previously published TCR beta repertoires from about 670 donors were re-analyzed and high-resolution HLA genotyping was added so that TCR occurrence patterns could be studied. The later analysis used no new phenotypic data to find candidate immune exposures, relying instead on TCR beta sequences and their occurrence across donors. To decide whether each TCR beta V gene segment behaved as functional or pseudogenic, an earlier analysis of some 580 of the donors relied on high-throughput TCR beta sequencing. Donor age, sex, ethnicity and CMV serostatus were collected together with the repertoire data. Genome-wide SNP genotypes for about 60% of the roughly 700 donors were used in a later genetic analysis, which treated that subset as a discovery cohort. All discovery cohort repertoires had been generated on a single sequencing platform. HLA typing covered class I and class II loci at four-digit resolution. Typing coverage differed by locus: A, B, C, DRB1 and DQB1 were typed in roughly 620-640 donors, DQA1 in roughly 500, DPA1 in some 600, and DPB1 in around 490. Several DR-DQ haplotypes were handled as single units for association and clustering, since linkage in the cohort was strong. Among 398 genotyped donors of the cohort, an average of around 250,000 unique TCR beta nucleotide sequences was sequenced per donor, of which 15% to 20% were non-productive.

The cohort comprised more than 550 healthy bone marrow donors. At the time of sampling, every cohort member was nominally healthy, though immune exposures that went unrecorded were likely present. The donor tested CMV seronegative and was one of the 352 seronegative cohort members. A peripheral blood sample was provided by each donor, and peripheral blood mononuclear cells were used for TCR beta sequencing. Genomic DNA was extracted from the blood cell samples with the Qiagen DNeasy Blood Extraction Kit. Library preparation used the immunoSEQ multiplex PCR assay. For the multiplex PCR, a mixture combining 60 forward primers for TCR Vbeta segments and 13 reverse primers for TCR Jbeta segments was used. The CDR3 region of rearranged TCR beta genes was amplified from genomic DNA with a multiplex PCR assay. Amplified TCR beta libraries were sequenced as 87-base-pair reads on the Illumina HiSeq System. Regarding the original processing steps: In a later analysis, some 80 million unique TCR beta chains were counted across the approximately 620 repertoires, and roughly 11 million of these chains were shared by at least two donors. Raw reads were error-corrected and collapsed into unique sequences by a nearest-neighbor algorithm in which closely related sequences were merged to remove PCR and sequencing errors. V, D and J gene segments were assigned by aligning CDR3 sequences to IMGT reference sequences. For a sequence to be retained, a match of at least six nucleotides was required to both a V gene segment and a J gene segment. Rearrangements were classified as productive when the CDR3 lacked stop codons and remained in frame with V and J, and all other rearrangements were classified as non-productive. Following IMGT convention, CDR3 was defined as the stretch from the second conserved V-encoded cysteine to the conserved J-encoded phenylalanine. The earlier analysis of some 540 of the donors excluded any sequence lacking an unambiguous match to a single V gene segment. In an earlier analysis of some 590 of the donors, a V segment was called functional when productive rearrangements were above 56.7%, and segregating when the standard deviation between donors exceeded 5%. A statistical classification framework was built for diagnosing cytomegalovirus status from the catalog of TCR beta chain sequences. In a later analysis, V and J genes were assigned by comparing TCR nucleotide sequences against IMGT/GENE-DB human TR gene sequences. Using the TCRdist pipeline, a later analysis assigned CDR3 sequences along with most-parsimonious VDJ recombination scenarios. In a later analysis, each TCR beta chain was defined by its CDR3 amino acid sequence together with its V-gene family, and reads lacking a unique V-gene family were excluded. A later analysis removed 500 to 600 highly shared, low-generation-probability nucleotide sequences to deal with suspected cross-contamination and a sequencing artifact. In a later analysis, a clonal expansion index for each public chain was calculated from normalized within-repertoire ranks of inferred template counts. A later analysis computed generation probabilities with a VDJ recombination model fitted to out-of-frame rearrangements, and checked the results against IGoR. Hypergeometric tests were used in a later analysis to score TCR-TCR, TCR-HLA and TCR-CMV co-occurrence, with a repertoire-size bias correction applied to the TCR pairs. False discovery rates were estimated in a later analysis by permuting HLA or CMV assignments 20 times. In a later analysis, co-occurring TCRs were grouped using DBSCAN, with TCRdist sequence similarity added in when clustering inside HLA-allele-positive subsets. For co-occurrence clustering, repertoires with fewer than 30,000 or more than 120,000 public chains were excluded, along with five repertoires with anomalous nucleotide sharing. TCRdb obtained this table from immuneACCESS and retained in-frame rearrangements with V and J assigned. These tables miss some clones; where compared with another copy, unresolved V genes account for less than half of the shortfall, and the remainder is unexplained. That table supplies the V and J calls and clone size; D and trimming were determined from the DNA. In this sample's table one finds approximately 120,000 clones. Together, the top ten hold about 2.2% of the sample.

What the authors observed across the whole study: Most TCR sequences were observed very rarely across donors, whereas some public TCRs were present in many individuals. Because counts were too low, around 18 rarely observed V segments, including chromosome 9 orphons, were left out of the earlier analysis of about 500 of the donors. The study gave a list of under 200 TCR beta chains associated with cytomegalovirus. Correlated functional status among segregating V segments might reflect linkage disequilibrium, but an unknown experimental factor could not be ruled out. A cluster of highly shared sequence variants was judged likely to be a technical artifact of the sequencing pipeline. A further reported finding was that TCR beta sequences accurately predicted the HLA-A and HLA-B alleles for most subjects in the first cohort. The presence/absence analyses assumed that sequencing depth was roughly uniform across donors, and that assumption may not be true. Only TCR beta chains were sequenced in this cohort, and the absence of alpha or paired-chain data limited detectable features. Three of the identified cytomegalovirus-associated TCR beta chains were confirmed in vitro to be specific for cytomegalovirus antigens. In a later genetic analysis, fewer N-insertions in productive TCRs were reported among donors in an Asian-associated ancestry cluster than the roughly 700-donor mean. In a later genetic analysis, a missense DCLRE1C variant was associated with V-gene and J-gene trimming of TCR beta chains, and the association was replicated in an independent cohort. In a later analysis, HLA-associated TCR beta chains were found to be more clonally expanded and to have lower generation probabilities than equally common non-associated chains. It was suggested by the authors that the approach could potentially be generalized to other disease states and immunological phenotypes. A later analysis reported that several top co-occurrence clusters appeared linked to parvovirus B19, influenza, CMV and Epstein-Barr virus. Immune exposure information for the cohort was limited to CMV serostatus. When HLA alleles, especially DR and DQ, strongly co-occurred, TCR associations were difficult to assign to individual alleles. Because HLA typing was unavailable for some donors at each locus, only the typed subset was used in association tests. Broadly in line with IMGT annotations, most TCR beta V segments showed up in productive rearrangements about 87% or about 30% of the time in an earlier analysis of around 600 of the donors. In a later analysis, most CMV-associated TCR beta chains were found to appear HLA-restricted, with HLA associations seemingly driven largely by CMV exposure. In a later analysis, TCR association rates were found to vary across HLA loci, with the most associated TCRs seen for DRB1 alleles and the fewest for HLA-C alleles. Cytomegalovirus status was reported to be diagnosed by the classifier with high specificity and sensitivity in both the original and validation cohorts. At a false discovery rate of 0.05, a later analysis linked roughly 17,000 TCR beta sequences to specific HLA alleles.

The sequence was obtained from a man between 35 and 55 years old in good health and CMV-seronegative. The specimen was PBMCs.

The CDR3 region has the sequence CASSYGTGGGEQFF. The bases are TGCGCCAGCAGCTATGGGACAGGGGGCGGTGAGCAGTTCTTC. The V and J segments used are TRBV4-1 and TRBJ2-1; the junction holds 12 bases that match TRBD1. CDR3 length: 14 amino acids, cysteine to phenylalanine. Of all the DNA, just the CDR3 is kept, 42 bases in frame from base 1. CDR1 MGHRA and CDR2 YSYEKL are derived from the germline V gene. After removal of 5 bases from V and 9 bases from J, the junction retains 5 bases not matched to a gene.